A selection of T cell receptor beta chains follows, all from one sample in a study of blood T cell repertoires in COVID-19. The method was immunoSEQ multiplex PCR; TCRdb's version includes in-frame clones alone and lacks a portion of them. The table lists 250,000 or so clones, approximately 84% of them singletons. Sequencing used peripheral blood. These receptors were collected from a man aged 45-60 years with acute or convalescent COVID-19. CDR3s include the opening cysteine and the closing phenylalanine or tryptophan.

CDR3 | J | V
CASSSAGQMNSPLHF | TRBJ1-6 | TRBV3-1/TRBV3-2
CASSLGTGLFGELFF | TRBJ2-2 | TRBV11-1
CASSFSLTDTQYF | TRBJ2-3 | TRBV27
CASSFVGQGSPQHF | TRBJ1-5 | TRBV27
CASSVTGAWGYEQYF | TRBJ2-7 | TRBV5-1
CASSFRQGSYNEQFF | TRBJ2-1 | TRBV11-2
CASSPPGQATGELFF | TRBJ2-2 | TRBV18
CASRDDRGYTEAFF | TRBJ1-1 | TRBV11-2
CASSLLTSSRGETQYF | TRBJ2-5 | TRBV5-1
CASSHPSGQLSDTQYF | TRBJ2-3 | TRBV7-6
CASGLGTGAQPQHF | TRBJ1-5 | TRBV12-5
CASSQDRIAGNQPQHF | TRBJ1-5 | TRBV4-1
CAIREGRAGELFF | TRBJ2-2 | TRBV10-3
CAISDRTSYNEQFF | TRBJ2-1 | TRBV10-3
CASSGGTGGEKLFF | TRBJ1-4 | TRBV5-1
CASSVRAGLNTGELFF | TRBJ2-2 | TRBV9
CASSLEARGYGYTF | TRBJ1-2 | TRBV5-1
CSVEQQGYEAFF | TRBJ1-1 | TRBV29-1
CAWRMKGTSYEQYF | TRBJ2-7 | TRBV30
CASSRDSTGSTIYF | TRBJ1-3 | TRBV11-1
CASSYSTSGSNEQFF | TRBJ2-1 | TRBV6-5
CASSLLAGDPNSPLHF | TRBJ1-6 | TRBV28
CASSIAGPDTQYF | TRBJ2-3 | TRBV19
CATSRGREVYGYTF | TRBJ1-2 | TRBV15